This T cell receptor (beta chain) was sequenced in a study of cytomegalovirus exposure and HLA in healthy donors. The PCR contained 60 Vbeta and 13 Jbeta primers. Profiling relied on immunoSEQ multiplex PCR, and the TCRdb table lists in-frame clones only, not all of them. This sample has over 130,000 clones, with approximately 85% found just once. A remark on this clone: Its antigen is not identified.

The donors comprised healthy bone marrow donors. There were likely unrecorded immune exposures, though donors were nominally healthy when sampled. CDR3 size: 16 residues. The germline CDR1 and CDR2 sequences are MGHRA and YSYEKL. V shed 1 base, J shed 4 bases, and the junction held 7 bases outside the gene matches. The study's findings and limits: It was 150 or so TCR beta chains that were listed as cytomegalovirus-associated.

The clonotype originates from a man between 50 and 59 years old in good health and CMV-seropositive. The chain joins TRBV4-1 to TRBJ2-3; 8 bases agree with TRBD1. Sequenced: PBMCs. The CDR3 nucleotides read TGCGCCAGCAGCCAAGTTGGGACAGGTTTGGCAGATACGCAGTATTTT. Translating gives CASSQVGTGLADTQYF.